This is a list of T cell receptor beta chains from one sample in a study of response to subunit inactivated influenza vaccine. TCRdb reanalysed the RT-PCR reads using MiXCR and keeps one entry per CDR3 protein. The top ten clones hold roughly 10% of a sample with 860,000 or so distinct CDR3 sequences, over 20% of them seen once. The sequencing here drew on PBMCs from blood, taken less than 6 days after vaccination. Receptor source: a man in his fifties or sixties who received an inactivated influenza vaccine. Both conserved end residues are part of each CDR3. The D gene is left open where the match is weak. Expanded clones get a size class; other rows say once, few or many, or leave the size out.

CDR3nt: TGTGCCAGCTCCCCCGGACCTCCTCAGTTCAGCGGGAGCTCCTACAATGAGCAGTTCTTC; CDR3aa: CASSPGPPQFSGSSYNEQFF; v_gene: TRBV7-3; d_gene: TRBD2; abundance: few; j_gene: TRBJ2-1
CDR3nt: TGTGCCAGCGCTACTAGCCTTCGGGAGACCCAGTACTTC; CDR3aa: CASATSLRETQYF; v_gene: TRBV12-3/TRBV12-4; d_gene: NA; abundance: NA; j_gene: TRBJ2-5
CDR3nt: TGTGCCAGCAGTTTCTTACGTCCGAGCTCCTATAATTCACCCCTCCACTTT; CDR3aa: CASSFLRPSSYNSPLHF; v_gene: TRBV12-3/TRBV12-4; d_gene: NA; abundance: few; j_gene: TRBJ1-6
CDR3nt: TGTGCCAGTAGTGCGGGACAGGGTGCAAATCAGCCCCAGCATTTT; CDR3aa: CASSAGQGANQPQHF; v_gene: TRBV19; d_gene: TRBD1; abundance: NA; j_gene: TRBJ1-5
CDR3nt: TGCAGTGCTTACCGGGCCTCGAACACCGGGGAGCTGTTTTTT; CDR3aa: CSAYRASNTGELFF; v_gene: TRBV20-1; d_gene: NA; abundance: few; j_gene: TRBJ2-2
CDR3nt: TGTGCCATCAGCAAAACCGGGACAGGGGAGGCCGGGGAGCTGTTTTTT; CDR3aa: CAISKTGTGEAGELFF; v_gene: TRBV10-3; d_gene: TRBD1; abundance: NA; j_gene: TRBJ2-2
CDR3nt: TGTGCCAGCAGCTTCGGCGAGAACACTGAAGCTTTCTTT; CDR3aa: CASSFGENTEAFF; v_gene: TRBV7-2; d_gene: NA; abundance: many; j_gene: TRBJ1-1
CDR3nt: TGCGCCAGCAGCTCAAGACCGGACCGCGCATCCTACGAGCAGTACTTC; CDR3aa: CASSSRPDRASYEQYF; v_gene: TRBV5-1; d_gene: NA; abundance: NA; j_gene: TRBJ2-7
CDR3nt: TGCGCCTCGGCCTCGGGTTCGGCGGCAGATACGCAGTATTTT; CDR3aa: CASASGSAADTQYF; v_gene: TRBV5-1; d_gene: NA; abundance: NA; j_gene: TRBJ2-3
CDR3nt: TGTGCCAGCCGAGCCGGGACTAGCGGGGGCCCGGTGTATTTT; CDR3aa: CASRAGTSGGPVYF; v_gene: TRBV11-3; d_gene: TRBD2; abundance: NA; j_gene: TRBJ2-3
CDR3nt: TGTGCCAGCAGCTTAGATCCCGGGTACTACGAGCAGTACTTC; CDR3aa: CASSLDPGYYEQYF; v_gene: TRBV11-2; d_gene: NA; abundance: few; j_gene: TRBJ2-7
CDR3nt: TGCGCTAGAGGGCAGGGGGCTATGATGGACGAGCAGTACTTC; CDR3aa: CARGQGAMMDEQYF; v_gene: TRBV20-1; d_gene: TRBD1; abundance: NA; j_gene: TRBJ2-7
CDR3nt: TGTGCCAGCAGCCAAGATCTGGGACAGCCGAATGAGCAGTTCTTC; CDR3aa: CASSQDLGQPNEQFF; v_gene: TRBV3-1; d_gene: TRBD1; abundance: few; j_gene: TRBJ2-1
CDR3nt: TGTGCCAGCAGCTCCGGCGTCGGGGGGGCAGAGACCCAGTACTTC; CDR3aa: CASSSGVGGAETQYF; v_gene: TRBV5-8; d_gene: TRBD2; abundance: NA; j_gene: TRBJ2-5
CDR3nt: TGTGCCAGCAGCTTAGCGATTCAGGGGGGAGGGTTGGGTCAGCCCCAGCATTTT; CDR3aa: CASSLAIQGGGLGQPQHF; v_gene: TRBV7-8; d_gene: TRBD1; abundance: many; j_gene: TRBJ1-5
CDR3nt: TGTGCCGCATCCTCAGGGGCGATAGAGCAGTTCTTC; CDR3aa: CAASSGAIEQFF; v_gene: TRBV10-3; d_gene: NA; abundance: NA; j_gene: TRBJ2-1
CDR3nt: TGTGCCAGCAACCATGGACAGATCAACACCGGGGAGCTGTTTTTT; CDR3aa: CASNHGQINTGELFF; v_gene: TRBV7-9; d_gene: NA; abundance: NA; j_gene: TRBJ2-2
CDR3nt: TGTGCCACCAGTGATACAGAGGGAAGCGAGCAGTACTTC; CDR3aa: CATSDTEGSEQYF; v_gene: TRBV24-1; d_gene: NA; abundance: few; j_gene: TRBJ2-7
CDR3nt: TGCGCCATCAGCGTCCAGGCGGGCACCGGGGAGCTGTTTTTT; CDR3aa: CAISVQAGTGELFF; v_gene: TRBV5-1; d_gene: NA; abundance: NA; j_gene: TRBJ2-2
CDR3nt: TGTGCCAGCAGCTTCGCCTCTCCTTCCACCTACGAGCAGTACTTC; CDR3aa: CASSFASPSTYEQYF; v_gene: TRBV5-6; d_gene: NA; abundance: few; j_gene: TRBJ2-7
CDR3nt: TGTACCAGCAGAAGTACAGGGCGCGAAACGGGAAAACTGTTTTTT; CDR3aa: CTSRSTGRETGKLFF; v_gene: TRBV6-1; d_gene: NA; abundance: NA; j_gene: TRBJ1-4
CDR3nt: TGCGCCAGCAGCCAGATCTTCCGCGGGGGACAAGAGACCCAGTACTTC; CDR3aa: CASSQIFRGGQETQYF; v_gene: TRBV4-3; d_gene: TRBD2; abundance: NA; j_gene: TRBJ2-5
CDR3nt: TGTGCCAGCAGTCATGGAACGGTTAGCACAGATACGCAGTATTTT; CDR3aa: CASSHGTVSTDTQYF; v_gene: TRBV12-3/TRBV12-4; d_gene: NA; abundance: few; j_gene: TRBJ2-3
CDR3nt: TGCAGCGTGGTGCGACTAGCGGGGATAACAGATACGCAGTATTTT; CDR3aa: CSVVRLAGITDTQYF; v_gene: TRBV29-1; d_gene: TRBD2; abundance: NA; j_gene: TRBJ2-3
CDR3nt: TGCAGCGTTTACGGGGGTTCCTCGGGAGGGTCCTACAATGAGCAGTTCTTC; CDR3aa: CSVYGGSSGGSYNEQFF; v_gene: TRBV29-1; d_gene: TRBD2; abundance: NA; j_gene: TRBJ2-1
CDR3nt: TGTGCCAGCTCACCACAGCACAGGGCGGTTAGGAATGAGCAGTTCTTC; CDR3aa: CASSPQHRAVRNEQFF; v_gene: TRBV18; d_gene: NA; abundance: NA; j_gene: TRBJ2-1
CDR3nt: TGTGCAACCAGTGATGGGCACAGGGGGCGAGAGACCCAGTACTTC; CDR3aa: CATSDGHRGRETQYF; v_gene: TRBV24-1; d_gene: TRBD1; abundance: few; j_gene: TRBJ2-5
CDR3nt: TGTGCCATCAGTACAACAGGGAACACTGAAGCTTTCTTT; CDR3aa: CAISTTGNTEAFF; v_gene: TRBV10-3; d_gene: NA; abundance: NA; j_gene: TRBJ1-1
CDR3nt: TGTGCCAGCAGTGAAGTCACGGGTATAGGGCTGAACACCGGGGAGCTGTTTTTT; CDR3aa: CASSEVTGIGLNTGELFF; v_gene: TRBV2; d_gene: NA; abundance: few; j_gene: TRBJ2-2
CDR3nt: TGTGCCAGCAGGCTAGCGGGGGAGACAGATACGCAGTATTTT; CDR3aa: CASRLAGETDTQYF; v_gene: TRBV6-1; d_gene: TRBD2; abundance: few; j_gene: TRBJ2-3
CDR3nt: TGTGCCAGCAGTCCCCGGACAGGGGAACAGCCCCAGCATTTT; CDR3aa: CASSPRTGEQPQHF; v_gene: TRBV28; d_gene: TRBD1; abundance: NA; j_gene: TRBJ1-5
CDR3nt: TGTGCCAGCAGTATCACGGACACCGCCCTCCTCTATGGCTACACCTTC; CDR3aa: CASSITDTALLYGYTF; v_gene: TRBV12-3/TRBV12-4; d_gene: NA; abundance: NA; j_gene: TRBJ1-2
CDR3nt: TGCAGCGTTGAGGGGCCTCTGGGCACCGGGGAGCTGTTTTTT; CDR3aa: CSVEGPLGTGELFF; v_gene: TRBV29-1; d_gene: NA; abundance: NA; j_gene: TRBJ2-2
CDR3nt: TGTGCCAGCAGTTTGCAGGCTTCACCCGGGACTAGCGGGGGGGTTCTCTCCTACGAGCAGTACTTC; CDR3aa: CASSLQASPGTSGGVLSYEQYF; v_gene: TRBV12-3/TRBV12-4; d_gene: TRBD2; abundance: few; j_gene: TRBJ2-7
CDR3nt: TGTGCGACGGGACCACTAGTAAAGGACACCGGGGAGCTGTTTTTT; CDR3aa: CATGPLVKDTGELFF; v_gene: TRBV7-9; d_gene: NA; abundance: NA; j_gene: TRBJ2-2
CDR3nt: TGTGCCAGCAGTCCAGGGTATGGGACCCAGTACTTC; CDR3aa: CASSPGYGTQYF; v_gene: TRBV7-3; d_gene: NA; abundance: NA; j_gene: TRBJ2-5
CDR3nt: TGTGCCAGCAGCAAAGCGGGCAGGGAGGTCGGGGAGCTGTTTTTT; CDR3aa: CASSKAGREVGELFF; v_gene: TRBV11-2; d_gene: NA; abundance: NA; j_gene: TRBJ2-2
CDR3nt: TGCGCCAGCAGCTTCGGTAACCCCGGGAACACCGGGGAGCTGTTTTTT; CDR3aa: CASSFGNPGNTGELFF; v_gene: TRBV5-1; d_gene: NA; abundance: NA; j_gene: TRBJ2-2
CDR3nt: TGTGCCAGCAGCCACGGGCGGAGCGGGGGGTTTAATGAGCAGTTCTTC; CDR3aa: CASSHGRSGGFNEQFF; v_gene: TRBV12-3/TRBV12-4; d_gene: TRBD2; abundance: NA; j_gene: TRBJ2-1
CDR3nt: TGTGCCAGCAGTTTATGGGGTCTCGTTGATGAGCAGTACTTC; CDR3aa: CASSLWGLVDEQYF; v_gene: TRBV6-2/TRBV6-3; d_gene: NA; abundance: NA; j_gene: TRBJ2-7
CDR3nt: TGCGCCAGCAGCCAAGCCCCTCCAGGTCCCTCTGGAAACACCATATATTTT; CDR3aa: CASSQAPPGPSGNTIYF; v_gene: TRBV4-3; d_gene: NA; abundance: few; j_gene: TRBJ1-3
CDR3nt: TGTGCCATCAGGGGACCCACGAACACCGGGGAGCTGTTTTTT; CDR3aa: CAIRGPTNTGELFF; v_gene: TRBV10-3; d_gene: NA; abundance: NA; j_gene: TRBJ2-2
CDR3nt: TGTGCCAGCAGTTTCCAGGCAGCCAATGAGCAGTTCTTC; CDR3aa: CASSFQAANEQFF; v_gene: TRBV12-3/TRBV12-4; d_gene: NA; abundance: few; j_gene: TRBJ2-1
CDR3nt: TGTGCCAGTAGTATCGGGCAGGTCCAGAACACTGAAGCTTTCTTT; CDR3aa: CASSIGQVQNTEAFF; v_gene: TRBV19; d_gene: NA; abundance: NA; j_gene: TRBJ1-1
CDR3nt: TGTGCCAGCAGTTTAATGCGACTAGCGCCCCGGGAGCTGTTTTTT; CDR3aa: CASSLMRLAPRELFF; v_gene: TRBV6-2/TRBV6-3; d_gene: TRBD2; abundance: few; j_gene: TRBJ2-2
CDR3nt: TGCGCCAGCAGCCAAGAACCAGCGGGTGCAGATACGCAGTATTTT; CDR3aa: CASSQEPAGADTQYF; v_gene: TRBV4-3; d_gene: NA; abundance: few; j_gene: TRBJ2-3
CDR3nt: TGCGCCAGCAGTGAGTCTGGCAGCTCCTACGAGCAGTACTTC; CDR3aa: CASSESGSSYEQYF; v_gene: TRBV10-1; d_gene: NA; abundance: few; j_gene: TRBJ2-7
CDR3nt: TGCGCCAGCAGCTTGGGCGTGGGCGATGAGCAGTTCTTC; CDR3aa: CASSLGVGDEQFF; v_gene: TRBV5-1; d_gene: NA; abundance: NA; j_gene: TRBJ2-1
CDR3nt: TGTGCCAGCAGTTTATGGGCTAGCGGGGGCAGTAGCACAGATACGCAGTATTTT; CDR3aa: CASSLWASGGSSTDTQYF; v_gene: TRBV28; d_gene: TRBD2; abundance: few; j_gene: TRBJ2-3
CDR3nt: TGTGCCAGCAGAAGTAACAGGGCCTCCTACGAGCAGTACTTC; CDR3aa: CASRSNRASYEQYF; v_gene: TRBV7-8; d_gene: NA; abundance: few; j_gene: TRBJ2-7
CDR3nt: TGCAGTGCTAGAGATCAGCGGGGGGCGACAGATACGCAGTATTTT; CDR3aa: CSARDQRGATDTQYF; v_gene: TRBV20-1; d_gene: TRBD2; abundance: few; j_gene: TRBJ2-3
CDR3nt: TGTGCCAGCAGTCAACGGGGAGAATCGGCTTTCTTT; CDR3aa: CASSQRGESAFF; v_gene: TRBV6-5; d_gene: NA; abundance: few; j_gene: TRBJ1-1
CDR3nt: TGCAGTGCTAGGCGGGGACAGGAAGAAAGCGAGCAGTACTTC; CDR3aa: CSARRGQEESEQYF; v_gene: TRBV20-1; d_gene: TRBD1; abundance: NA; j_gene: TRBJ2-7
CDR3nt: TGTGCCAGCAGCTTGGCCAGCTCAAGCTATGGCTACACCTTC; CDR3aa: CASSLASSSYGYTF; v_gene: TRBV5-5; d_gene: NA; abundance: few; j_gene: TRBJ1-2
CDR3nt: TGCAGTGCTGAGACTAGCGGGAAGACGAACGAGCAGTACTTC; CDR3aa: CSAETSGKTNEQYF; v_gene: TRBV20-1; d_gene: TRBD2; abundance: NA; j_gene: TRBJ2-7
CDR3nt: TGTGCCAGCAGCCCGCGTCCAGGGGATGCTCTGGAATACACCATATATTTT; CDR3aa: CASSPRPGDALEYTIYF; v_gene: TRBV6-2/TRBV6-3; d_gene: NA; abundance: NA; j_gene: TRBJ1-3
CDR3nt: TGCAGTGTTATACTAGCGGGAGCCCGCACAGATACGCAGTATTTT; CDR3aa: CSVILAGARTDTQYF; v_gene: TRBV20-1; d_gene: TRBD2; abundance: NA; j_gene: TRBJ2-3
CDR3nt: TGCAGCGTAGGGACAGACACAGATACGCAGTATTTT; CDR3aa: CSVGTDTDTQYF; v_gene: TRBV29-1; d_gene: TRBD1; abundance: once; j_gene: TRBJ2-3